This note documents a single T cell receptor (beta chain) sequence. The CDR3 runs 15 residues. Germline V lookup: CDR1 MGHRA, CDR2 YSYEKL. With V trimmed by 0 bases and J by 4 bases, 5 bases remained unmatched. Random hexamers were used to reverse transcribe the RNA input (about 0.5 to 1 ug). Coverage of TCR beta CDR3 amplification by immunoSEQ multiplex PCR extended to 54 Vbeta and 13 Jbeta. TCRdb fed the immunoSEQ multiplex PCR reads into MiXCR, producing one record per CDR3 protein. The profile shows 200,000 to 250,000 distinct CDR3 sequences, 95% of them singletons. This sample was taken from a study of CD8 T cells in Susac syndrome.

V usage is TRBV4-1 and J usage is TRBJ1-2, with TRBD1 matching over 7 bases. Sequenced: CD4+ T cells from PBMCs. The receptor was isolated from a human donor with multiple sclerosis. The CDR3 DNA is TGCGCCAGCAGCCAAGAATTGACAGGGCTCTATGGCTACACCTTC. Residues: CASSQELTGLYGYTF.